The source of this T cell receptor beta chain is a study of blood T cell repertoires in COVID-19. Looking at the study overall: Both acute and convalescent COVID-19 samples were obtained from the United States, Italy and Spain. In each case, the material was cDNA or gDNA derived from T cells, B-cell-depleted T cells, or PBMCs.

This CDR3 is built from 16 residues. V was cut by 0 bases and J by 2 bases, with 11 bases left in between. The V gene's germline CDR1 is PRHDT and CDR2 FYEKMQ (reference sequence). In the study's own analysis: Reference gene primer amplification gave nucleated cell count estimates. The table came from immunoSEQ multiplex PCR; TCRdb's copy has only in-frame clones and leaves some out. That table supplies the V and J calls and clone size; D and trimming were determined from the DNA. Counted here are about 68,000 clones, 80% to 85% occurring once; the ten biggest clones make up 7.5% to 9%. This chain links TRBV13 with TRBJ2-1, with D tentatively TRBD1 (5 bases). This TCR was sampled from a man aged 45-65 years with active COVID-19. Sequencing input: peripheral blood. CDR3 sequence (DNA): TGTGCCAGCAGCTTAGGCCAGCAGGGCCCCTACAATGAGCAGTTCTTC. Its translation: CASSLGQQGPYNEQFF.